This T cell receptor (beta chain) was sequenced in a study of OX40 agonist ivuxolimab in advanced cancers. General observations from the study: On average, CD8+ T cells had more expanded clones than CD4+.

Germline assignment: CDR1 MNHEY and CDR2 SVGAGI. The CDR3 covers 15 residues. With 0 bases removed from V and 2 bases from J, the gap between germline ends came to 8 bases. The investigators sampled blood at baseline, at cycle 4 day 1, and at cycle 7 day 1. Note on this clone: What it binds is not known.

The assay was immunoSEQ multiplex PCR, and TCRdb's table has in-frame clones only and misses some. In the table there are over 70,000 clones, 90% to 95% of which are singletons. The chain links TRBV6-5 to TRBJ2-1; no clear D gene. The TCR sequence derives from an adult with an advanced solid tumor such as melanoma, head and neck, liver or kidney cancer. Sequenced material: CD4+ or CD8+ T cells sorted from blood, taken in a trial of the OX40 agonist ivuxolimab. The CDR3: CASSYSKYTYNEQFF. The CDR3 coding sequence is TGTGCCAGCAGTTACTCCAAGTATACCTACAATGAGCAGTTCTTC.